This T cell receptor beta chain was retrieved from a study of T cells after yellow fever vaccination. General study points: Although most clonotypes did not, a small share appeared in both CD4 and CD8 compartments. Reappearance after the booster was seen for most primary-vaccination clones, at 95% to 97% CD4 and around 88% CD8.

With 0 bases removed from V and 2 bases from J, the gap between germline ends came to 10 bases. The CDR3 runs 15 residues. Germline CDR1 reads MNHEY; CDR2 reads SMNVEV (reference sequence). They built TCR cDNA with 5'RACE template switching, a step that put in a universal primer site and UMIs. TCRdb passed the 5' RACE reads through MiXCR, listing each CDR3 protein once. Among 350,000 to 550,000 distinct CDR3 sequences listed, roughly a sixth were seen once. Points on this clonotype: Its antigen is undetermined.

The TCR was taken from a young man who received the YFV17D yellow fever vaccine. The sequencing used PBMCs, collected before the yellow fever booster vaccination. This sequence joins TRBV27 and TRBJ1-2; tentatively, D is TRBD1 (6 bases). CDR3 sequence: CASSLSGATNYGYTF. The CDR3 region has the DNA TGTGCCAGCAGTTTATCGGGGGCTACGAACTATGGCTACACCTTC.